The 25 T cell receptor beta chains listed next were all sequenced from one sample in a study of cytomegalovirus exposure and HLA in healthy donors. A multiplex PCR was run with 60 Vbeta primers and 13 Jbeta primers. Only in-frame clones appear in the TCRdb table, and some are missing; sequencing was by immunoSEQ multiplex PCR. Counted here are 110,000 to 150,000 clones, around 80% occurring once; the ten biggest clones make up roughly 3.4%. Sequenced input: PBMCs. The source is a man aged 18 to 35 in good health and CMV-seropositive.

The chain couples TRBV5-1 to TRBJ2-7, with 9 nucleotides matching TRBD2. Germline assignment: CDR1 SGHRS and CDR2 YFSETQ. The CDR3 length is 17 residues. V gave up 1 base and J gave up 3 bases; unmatched junction bases: 11. CDR3 loop: CASSLFPSGNNFYEQYF. As DNA, the CDR3 is TGCGCCAGCAGCTTGTTTCCTAGCGGGAACAATTTCTACGAGCAGTACTTC.

This clone has just one count. This chain uses TRBV10-1 with TRBJ1-1; D is unresolved. Trimming left V 6 bases short and J 0 bases short, with 8 bases between. Germline V gene lookup returns CDR1 WNHNN and CDR2 SYGVQD (reference sequence). There are 13 residues in the CDR3. Here the CDR3 DNA reads TGCGCCAGCAGGGCCTTACTGAACACTGAAGCTTTCTTT. It specifies CASRALLNTEAFF.

This clone was counted a few times. The junction departs from the called germline gene at one end, perhaps through a read error. The V call is TRBV7-9, the J call TRBJ1-2, with 12 bases lining up with TRBD1. The length of the CDR3 is 16 residues. Germline CDR1 and CDR2: SEHNR and FQNEAQ (reference sequence). The CDR3 region has the DNA TGTTCCAGCAGCTTAGCGGGGGGACAGGGGGCGAGGGGCTACACCTTC. Residues: CSSSLAGGQGARGYTF.

V usage is TRBV5-1 and J usage is TRBJ2-2, with TRBD2 matching over 13 bases. The trim removed 4 bases at V and 7 bases at J, leaving 10 bases unmatched. Germline loops: CDR1 SGHRS, CDR2 YFSETQ. CDR3 size: 17 residues. CDR3 in amino acids: CASSDPGLAGEHGELFF. CDR3 in DNA: TGCGCCAGCAGCGACCCTGGACTAGCGGGAGAACACGGGGAGCTGTTTTTT.

The V and J genes are TRBV6-1 and TRBJ1-1; 10 bases map to TRBD1. The CDR3 extends over 14 amino acids. Germline V gene lookup returns CDR1 MNHNS and CDR2 SASEGT. With 5 bases clipped from V and 6 bases from J, the junction kept 6 bases outside the gene matches. CDR3 residues: CASSTGQGVAEAFF. The DNA for the CDR3 is TGTGCCAGCAGTACCGGACAGGGGGTTGCTGAAGCTTTCTTT.

This clone was counted only a few times. This chain joins TRBV7-9 and TRBJ2-1; D perhaps matches TRBD2 (6 bases). CDR3 size: 16 residues. V was shortened by 0 bases and J by 1 base, with 10 bases between the two germline ends. Germline loops: CDR1 SEHNR, CDR2 FQNEAQ (reference sequence). The CDR3, as DNA: TGTGCCAGCAGCTTAGCGAAAGGAGGGTCCTACAATGAGCAGTTCTTC. The encoded protein is CASSLAKGGSYNEQFF.

The genes are TRBV14 and TRBJ1-1; D gene ambiguous. V was clipped by 1 base and J by 0 bases, with 9 bases between them. Germline V lookup: CDR1 SGHDN, CDR2 FVKESK. The CDR3 runs 15 residues. CDR3 region: CASSQARWVNTEAFF. CDR3 coding DNA: TGTGCCAGCAGCCAAGCCAGGTGGGTGAACACTGAAGCTTTCTTT.

This sequence joins TRBV2 and TRBJ2-7, with D uncertain. This CDR3 spans 13 amino acids. Trimming shortened V by 0 bases and J by 7 bases, and 10 bases separated the two germline ends. Germline loops: CDR1 SNHLY, CDR2 FYNNEI. CDR3 coding DNA: TGTGCCAGCAGTGAAGCTGGGCTTTGGGAGCAGTACTTC. Translation: CASSEAGLWEQYF.

V gene TRBV20-1 combines with J gene TRBJ1-3, with unresolved D. V shed 2 bases and J shed 7 bases, with 6 bases lying between them. The CDR3 spans 11 residues. Germline V lookup: CDR1 DFQATT, CDR2 SNEGSKA (reference sequence). The CDR3 region is CSARMGNTIYF. CDR3 coding DNA: TGCAGTGCTAGAATGGGCAACACCATATATTTT.

CDR3 in amino acids: CASSTLGTGETQYF. The CDR3 bases are TGCGCCAGCAGCACGTTGGGAACAGGAGAGACCCAGTACTTC. This chain connects TRBV5-1 to TRBJ2-5; D might be TRBD1 (5 bases). Between the trimmed V and J ends, which lost 4 bases and 4 bases, there was a span of 14 bases. This CDR3 comprises 14 residues. The V gene's germline CDR1 is SGHRS and CDR2 YFSETQ. Together with reference TRBV5-1 and TRBJ2-5, the CDR3 gives the full variable domain: KAGVTQTPRYLIKTRGQQVTLSCSPISGHRSVSWYQQTPGQGLQFLFEYFSETQRNKGNFPGRFSGRQFSNSRSEMNVSTLELGDSALYLCASSTLGTGETQYFGPGTRLLVL.

This rearrangement joins TRBV28 to TRBJ1-3, with 10 nucleotides matching TRBD1. Germline V lookup: CDR1 MDHEN, CDR2 SYDVKM. The CDR3 is 15 amino acids. The ends lost 6 bases at V and 0 bases at J; junction bases unmatched: 2. The CDR3 region is CASRGTGASGNTIYF. The CDR3 DNA reads TGTGCCAGCAGAGGGACAGGGGCCTCTGGAAACACCATATATTTT.

This clone was recorded a few times. The chain employs TRBV2 and TRBJ2-5, with D possibly being TRBD1 (5 bases). The CDR3 extends over 14 amino acids. Germline V gene data show CDR1 as SNHLY and CDR2 as FYNNEI. V lost 3 bases and J lost 5, with 13 bases in between. CDR3 bases: TGTGCCAGCAGTGACAGGGTTGCCTTTGAGACCCAGTACTTC. This translates into CASSDRVAFETQYF.

The J gene is TRBJ2-7, the V gene TRBV4-1, with D perhaps matching TRBD2 (5 bases). The V end was cut by 0 bases, the J end by 4 bases, with 10 bases between. The CDR3 sequence is 14 residues long. Per germline, CDR1 MGHRA and CDR2 YSYEKL. Here the CDR3 DNA reads TGCGCCAGCAGCCAAGACCCCAGCGGTTACGAGCAGTACTTC. Protein product: CASSQDPSGYEQYF.

This chain connects TRBV19 to TRBJ1-2; weak D call: TRBD1 (6 bases). Trimming took 7 bases from V and 4 from J, leaving 19 bases between them. The CDR3 has 15 residues. Germline CDR1 LNHDA, CDR2 SQIVND (reference sequence). The CDR3 loop is CASTMGGALLYGYTF. CDR3 in DNA: TGTGCCAGTACAATGGGGGGGGCCTTACTCTATGGCTACACCTTC.

V gene TRBV7-2 combines with J gene TRBJ2-7, with a weak D call TRBD2 (6 bases). Per germline, CDR1 SGHTA and CDR2 FQGNSA. V was shortened by 0 bases and J by 4 bases, with 19 bases between the two germline ends. The CDR3 has 17 amino acids. This CDR3 reads CASSLAWGLSSSYEQYF. CDR3 coding DNA: TGTGCCAGCAGCTTAGCGTGGGGACTGTCTTCAAGTTACGAGCAGTACTTC.

The table lists this clone with a few counts. The rearrangement uses TRBV27 and TRBJ1-1, with TRBD1 matching 12 bases. Germline V CDR1 and CDR2: MNHEY, SMNVEV (reference sequence). V was clipped by 4 bases and J by 10 bases; unmatched bases: 4. The CDR3 runs 13 residues. In DNA form, the CDR3 reads TGTGCCAGCAGTTCCGGGACAGGGGGCATAGCTTTCTTT. Translating gives CASSSGTGGIAFF.

The chain is built from TRBV6-5 and TRBJ2-1; D gene uncertain. Germline values: CDR1 MNHEY, CDR2 SVGAGI. The CDR3 is made up of 14 amino acids. V gave up 2 bases and J gave up 4 bases, with 9 bases separating them. As DNA, the CDR3 is TGTGCCAGCAGTTACAACTACATATACAATGAGCAGTTCTTC. Translated: CASSYNYIYNEQFF.

The V and J genes are TRBV27 and TRBJ1-1; D gene unclear. CDR1 MNHEY and CDR2 SMNVEV come from the germline V gene (reference sequence). The CDR3 has 13 amino acids. Between the trimmed V and J ends, which lost 2 bases and 1 base, there was a span of 5 bases. CDR3 amino acids: CASSLVQNTEAFF. CDR3 bases: TGTGCCAGCAGTTTAGTCCAGAACACTGAAGCTTTCTTT.

In its sample, this clone was seen once. The chain employs TRBV9 and TRBJ2-3; 7 positions match TRBD2. Germline V gene lookup returns CDR1 SGDLS and CDR2 YYNGEE. The CDR3 spans 15 residues. Trimming at V came to 3 bases and at J to 1 base, leaving 5 bases not matched to a gene. The CDR3 here is CASSGAGGGTDTQYF. The CDR3 DNA sequence: TGTGCCAGCAGCGGGGCTGGGGGGGGCACAGATACGCAGTATTTT.

The V and J genes are TRBV5-1 and TRBJ2-7; possibly TRBD2 for D (5 bases). Germline lookup yields CDR1 SGHRS and CDR2 YFSETQ. V gave up 2 bases and J gave up 7 bases, with 22 bases separating them. The CDR3 loop spans 16 amino acids. This CDR3 reads CASSFGPVAGLGEQYF. DNA of the CDR3: TGCGCCAGCAGCTTCGGTCCAGTCGCGGGTTTGGGTGAGCAGTACTTC.

The rearrangement joins TRBV25-1 to TRBJ2-1, with TRBD1 as a possible D gene (6 bases). The CDR3 runs to 14 residues. Trimming took off 9 bases at V and 0 bases at J, with 12 bases between the two ends. Germline V gene sequence: CDR1 MGHDK, CDR2 SYGVNS. DNA of the CDR3: TGTGCCAGTTCGACAGGCCTCTCCTACAATGAGCAGTTCTTC. It encodes CASSTGLSYNEQFF.

This chain joins TRBV6-1 and TRBJ1-5; no definite D call. The CDR3 loop spans 15 amino acids. The germline gives CDR1 MNHNS, CDR2 SASEGT. Trimming took off 7 bases at V and 0 bases at J, with 13 bases between the two ends. The CDR3 spells CASTVRDYSNQPQHF. The CDR3 region has the DNA TGTGCCAGCACGGTGAGGGATTATAGCAATCAGCCCCAGCATTTT.

This chain uses TRBV7-2 with TRBJ1-4; TRBD1 might be the D (5 bases). Trimming cost V 4 bases and J 8 bases, with 17 bases left between them. The CDR3 sequence is 15 residues long. Germline V gives CDR1 SGHTA, CDR2 FQGNSA. The chain's CDR3 is CASSSSTVKGEKLFF. For the CDR3, the DNA is TGTGCCAGCAGCTCCTCGACAGTGAAAGGCGAAAAACTGTTTTTT.

DNA for the CDR3: TGCGCCAGCAGCTCTACAGGGGGGAACACCGGGGAGCTGTTTTTT. Translation: CASSSTGGNTGELFF. The V call is TRBV5-1, the J call TRBJ2-2, with TRBD1 matching over 8 bases. Germline assignment: CDR1 SGHRS and CDR2 YFSETQ. The CDR3 extends over 15 amino acids. The junction had 2 bases not matched to a gene; V was cut back by 3 bases and J by 1 base.

The chain combines TRBV15 with TRBJ2-1; D is undetermined. The germline CDR1 and CDR2 sequences are LNHNV and YYDKDF (reference sequence). CDR3 length equals 13 residues. Between the trimmed V and J ends, which lost 3 bases and 2 bases, there was a span of 5 bases. Here the CDR3 DNA reads TGTGCCACCAGCAGTTCCACCTACAATGAGCAGTTCTTC. It is translated as CATSSSTYNEQFF.